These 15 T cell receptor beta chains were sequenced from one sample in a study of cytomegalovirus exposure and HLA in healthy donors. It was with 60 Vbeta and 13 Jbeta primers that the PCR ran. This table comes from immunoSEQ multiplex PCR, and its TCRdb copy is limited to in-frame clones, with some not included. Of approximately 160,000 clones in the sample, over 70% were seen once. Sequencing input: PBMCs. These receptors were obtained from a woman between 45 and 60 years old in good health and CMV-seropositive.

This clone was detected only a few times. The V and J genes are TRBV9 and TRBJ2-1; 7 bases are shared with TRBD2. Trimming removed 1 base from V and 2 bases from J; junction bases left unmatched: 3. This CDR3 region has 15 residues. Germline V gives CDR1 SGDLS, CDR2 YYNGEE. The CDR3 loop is CASSVRAGAYNEQFF. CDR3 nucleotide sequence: TGTGCCAGCAGCGTAAGGGCGGGGGCCTACAATGAGCAGTTCTTC.

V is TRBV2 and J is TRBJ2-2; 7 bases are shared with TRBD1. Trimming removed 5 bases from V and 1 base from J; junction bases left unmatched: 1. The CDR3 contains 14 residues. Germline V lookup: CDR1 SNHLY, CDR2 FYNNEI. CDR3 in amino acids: CASSYRGNTGELFF. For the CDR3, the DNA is TGTGCCAGCAGTTACAGGGGGAACACCGGGGAGCTGTTTTTT.

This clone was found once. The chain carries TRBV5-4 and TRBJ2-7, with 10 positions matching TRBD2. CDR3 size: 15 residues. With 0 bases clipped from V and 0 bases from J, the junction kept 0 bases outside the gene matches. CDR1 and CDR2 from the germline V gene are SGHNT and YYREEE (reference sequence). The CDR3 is CASSLASGSSYEQYF. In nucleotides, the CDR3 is TGTGCCAGCAGCTTGGCTAGCGGGAGCTCCTACGAGCAGTACTTC.

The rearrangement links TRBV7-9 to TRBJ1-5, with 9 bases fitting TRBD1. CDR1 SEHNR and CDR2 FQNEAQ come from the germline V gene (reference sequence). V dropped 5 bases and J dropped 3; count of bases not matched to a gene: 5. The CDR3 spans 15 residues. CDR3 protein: CASSPGTGPNQPQHF. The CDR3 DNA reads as TGTGCCAGCAGCCCTGGGACAGGGCCCAATCAGCCCCAGCATTTT.

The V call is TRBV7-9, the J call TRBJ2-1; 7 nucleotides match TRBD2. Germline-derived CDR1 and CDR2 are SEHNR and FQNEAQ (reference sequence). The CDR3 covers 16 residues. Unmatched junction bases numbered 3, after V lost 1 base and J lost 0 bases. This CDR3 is CASSLGERGSYNEQFF. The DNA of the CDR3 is TGTGCCAGCAGCTTAGGGGAGCGGGGCTCCTACAATGAGCAGTTCTTC.

In DNA, the CDR3 is TGTGCCAGCAGCTCAAGGACTAGCGGGGGGTACAATGAGCAGTTCTTC. It is translated as CASSSRTSGGYNEQFF. The chain couples TRBV7-6 to TRBJ2-1, with TRBD2 identical over 14 bases. V gave up 4 bases and J gave up 4 bases; unmatched junction bases: 3. The length of the CDR3 is 16 residues. The germline V gene has CDR1 SGHVS and CDR2 FNYEAQ.

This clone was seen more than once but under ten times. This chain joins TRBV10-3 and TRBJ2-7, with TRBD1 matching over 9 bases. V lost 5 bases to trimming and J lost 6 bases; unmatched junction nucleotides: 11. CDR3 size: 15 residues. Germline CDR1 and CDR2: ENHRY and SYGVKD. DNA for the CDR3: TGTGCCATCAGTACGGGGACAGGGTTTTACAGCGAGCAGTACTTC. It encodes CAISTGTGFYSEQYF.

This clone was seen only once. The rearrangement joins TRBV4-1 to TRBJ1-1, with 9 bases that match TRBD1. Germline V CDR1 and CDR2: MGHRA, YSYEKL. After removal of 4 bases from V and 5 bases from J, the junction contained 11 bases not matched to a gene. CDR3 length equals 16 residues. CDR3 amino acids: CASSPYGGQGGTEAFF. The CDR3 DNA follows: TGCGCCAGCAGCCCATACGGGGGACAGGGAGGAACTGAAGCTTTCTTT.

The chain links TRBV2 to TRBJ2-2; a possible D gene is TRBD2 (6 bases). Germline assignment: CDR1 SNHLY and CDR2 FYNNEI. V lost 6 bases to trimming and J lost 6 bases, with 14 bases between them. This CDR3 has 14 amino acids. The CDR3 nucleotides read TGTGCCAGCAGAGGAGGGCATTCACCCGGGGAGCTGTTTTTT. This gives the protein CASRGGHSPGELFF. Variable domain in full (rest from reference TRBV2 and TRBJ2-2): EPEVTQTPSHQVTQMGQEVILRCVPISNHLYFYWYRQILGQKVEFLVSFYNNEISEKSEIFDDQFSVERPDGSNFTLKIRSTKLEDSAMYFCASRGGHSPGELFFGEGSRLTVL.

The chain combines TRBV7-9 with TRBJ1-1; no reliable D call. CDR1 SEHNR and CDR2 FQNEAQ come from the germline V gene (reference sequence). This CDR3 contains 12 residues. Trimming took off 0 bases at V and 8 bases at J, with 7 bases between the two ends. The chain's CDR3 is CASSLARMEAFF. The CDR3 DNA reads TGTGCCAGCAGCTTAGCCAGGATGGAAGCTTTCTTT.

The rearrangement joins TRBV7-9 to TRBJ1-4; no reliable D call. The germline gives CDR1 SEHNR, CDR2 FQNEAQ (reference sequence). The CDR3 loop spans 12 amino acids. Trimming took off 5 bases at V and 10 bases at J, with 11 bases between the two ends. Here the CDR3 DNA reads TGTGCCAGCAGCAGCCGTGTTGGAAAACTGTTTTTT. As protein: CASSSRVGKLFF.

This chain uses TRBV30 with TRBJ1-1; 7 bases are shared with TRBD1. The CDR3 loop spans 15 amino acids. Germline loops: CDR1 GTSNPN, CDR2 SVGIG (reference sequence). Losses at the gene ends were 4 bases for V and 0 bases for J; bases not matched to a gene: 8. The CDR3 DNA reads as TGTGCCTGGACGATCACAGGGGTCATGAACACTGAAGCTTTCTTT. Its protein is CAWTITGVMNTEAFF.

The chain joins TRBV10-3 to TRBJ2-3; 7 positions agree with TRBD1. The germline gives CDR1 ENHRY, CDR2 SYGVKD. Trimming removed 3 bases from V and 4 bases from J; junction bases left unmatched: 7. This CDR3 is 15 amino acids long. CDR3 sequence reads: CAISERAQGADTQYF. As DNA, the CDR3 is TGTGCCATCAGTGAAAGAGCGCAGGGGGCAGATACGCAGTATTTT.

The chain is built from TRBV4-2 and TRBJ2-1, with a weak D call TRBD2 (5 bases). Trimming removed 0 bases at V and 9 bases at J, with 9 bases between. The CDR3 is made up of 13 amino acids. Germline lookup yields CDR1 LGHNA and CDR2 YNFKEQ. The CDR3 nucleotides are TGTGCCAGCAGCCAAGATCCCGGACTTGAGCAGTTCTTC. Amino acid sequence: CASSQDPGLEQFF.

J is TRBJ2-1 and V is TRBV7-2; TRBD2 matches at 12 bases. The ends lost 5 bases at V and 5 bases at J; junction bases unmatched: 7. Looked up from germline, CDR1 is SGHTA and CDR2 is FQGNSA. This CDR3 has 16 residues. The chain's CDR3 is CASSGGTSGLNNEQFF. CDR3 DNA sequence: TGTGCCAGCAGCGGAGGGACTAGCGGGTTAAACAATGAGCAGTTCTTC. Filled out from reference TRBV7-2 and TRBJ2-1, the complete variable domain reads GAGVSQSPSNKVTEKGKDVELRCDPISGHTALYWYRQSLGQGLEFLIYFQGNSAPDKSGLPSDRFSAERTGGSVSTLTIQRTQQEDSAVYLCASSGGTSGLNNEQFFGPGTRLTVL.